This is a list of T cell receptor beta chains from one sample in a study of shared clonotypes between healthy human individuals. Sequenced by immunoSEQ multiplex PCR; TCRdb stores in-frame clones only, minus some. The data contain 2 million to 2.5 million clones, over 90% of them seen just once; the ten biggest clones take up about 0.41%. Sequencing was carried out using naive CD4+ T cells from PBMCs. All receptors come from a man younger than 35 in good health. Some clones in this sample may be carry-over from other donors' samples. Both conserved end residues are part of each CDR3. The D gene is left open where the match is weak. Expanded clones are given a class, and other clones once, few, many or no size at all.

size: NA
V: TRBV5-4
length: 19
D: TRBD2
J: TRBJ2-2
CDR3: CASSIPGLAGVRRTGELFF
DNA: TGTGCCAGCAGCATACCGGGACTAGCGGGAGTCCGACGGACCGGGGAGCTGTTTTTT

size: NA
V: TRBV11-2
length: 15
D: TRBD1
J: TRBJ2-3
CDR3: CASSLNRGQTDTQYF
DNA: TGTGCCAGCAGCTTAAACAGGGGGCAGACAGATACGCAGTATTTT

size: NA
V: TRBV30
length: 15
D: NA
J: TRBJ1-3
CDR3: CAWSYGGASGNTIYF
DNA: TGTGCCTGGAGTTACGGGGGCGCCTCTGGAAACACCATATATTTT

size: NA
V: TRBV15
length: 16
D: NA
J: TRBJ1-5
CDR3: CATSNETVYSNQPQHF
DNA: TGTGCCACCAGCAATGAGACCGTGTATAGCAATCAGCCCCAGCATTTT

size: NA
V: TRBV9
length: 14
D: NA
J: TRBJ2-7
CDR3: CASSVGPASYEQYF
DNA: TGTGCCAGCAGCGTAGGCCCAGCTTCCTACGAGCAGTACTTC

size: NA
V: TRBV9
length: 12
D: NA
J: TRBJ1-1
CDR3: CASSVGGSEAFF
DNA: TGTGCCAGCAGCGTAGGGGGTTCTGAAGCTTTCTTT

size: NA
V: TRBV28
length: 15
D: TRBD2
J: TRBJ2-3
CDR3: CASSLGGGVEDTQYF
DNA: TGTGCCAGCAGTCTCGGGGGGGGAGTAGAGGATACGCAGTATTTT

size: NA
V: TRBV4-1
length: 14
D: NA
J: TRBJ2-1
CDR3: CASSQEQVFDEQFF
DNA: TGCGCCAGCAGCCAAGAGCAAGTGTTCGATGAGCAGTTCTTC

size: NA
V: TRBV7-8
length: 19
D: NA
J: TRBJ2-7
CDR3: CASSLVLSWGTFHSYEQYF
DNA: TGTGCCAGCAGCTTAGTATTATCTTGGGGGACTTTCCACTCCTACGAGCAGTACTTC

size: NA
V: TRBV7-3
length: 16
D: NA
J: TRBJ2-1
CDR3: CASSLMGEVGYNEQFF
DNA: TGTGCCAGCAGCTTAATGGGAGAGGTCGGCTACAATGAGCAGTTCTTC

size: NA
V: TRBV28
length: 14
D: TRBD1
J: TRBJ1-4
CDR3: CASRSDRVNEKLFF
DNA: TGTGCCAGCAGAAGTGACAGGGTGAATGAAAAACTGTTTTTT

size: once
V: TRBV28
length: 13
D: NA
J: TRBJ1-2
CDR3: CAIRESPNYGYTF
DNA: TGTGCCATCAGGGAGTCCCCTAACTATGGCTACACCTTC

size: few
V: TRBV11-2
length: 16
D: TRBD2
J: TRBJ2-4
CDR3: CASSLLSGVAKNIQYF
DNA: TGTGCCAGCAGCTTATTGAGCGGGGTAGCCAAAAACATTCAGTACTTC

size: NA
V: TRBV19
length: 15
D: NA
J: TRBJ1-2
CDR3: CASSTKGPLDYGYTF
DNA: TGTGCCAGTAGTACTAAGGGACCGCTCGACTATGGCTACACCTTC

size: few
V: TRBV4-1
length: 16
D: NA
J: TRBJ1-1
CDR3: CASSQEGWNMNTEAFF
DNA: TGCGCCAGCAGCCAAGAAGGGTGGAACATGAACACTGAAGCTTTCTTT

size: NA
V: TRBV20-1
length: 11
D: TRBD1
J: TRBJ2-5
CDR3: CSAQTGETQYF
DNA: TGCAGTGCCCAGACAGGGGAGACCCAGTACTTC

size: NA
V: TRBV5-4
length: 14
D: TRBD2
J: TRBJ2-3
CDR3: CASSSLAGGDTQYF
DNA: TGTGCCAGCAGCTCCTTGGCGGGGGGGGATACGCAGTATTTT

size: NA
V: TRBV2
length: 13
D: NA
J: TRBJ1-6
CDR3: CASTPSAPSPLHF
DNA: TGTGCCAGCACCCCTTCGGCCCCTTCACCCCTCCACTTT

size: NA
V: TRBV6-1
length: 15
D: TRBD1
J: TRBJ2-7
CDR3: CASSRRDRGSYEQYF
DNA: TGTGCCAGCAGCCGACGGGACAGGGGTTCCTACGAGCAGTACTTC

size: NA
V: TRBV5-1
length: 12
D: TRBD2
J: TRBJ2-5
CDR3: CATRTSEQTQYF
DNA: TGCGCCACCCGGACTAGCGAGCAGACCCAGTACTTC

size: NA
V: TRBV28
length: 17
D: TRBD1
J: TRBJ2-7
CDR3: CASSTGTGFSTIYEQYF
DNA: TGTGCCAGCAGTACGGGGACAGGTTTCTCTACCATCTACGAGCAGTACTTC

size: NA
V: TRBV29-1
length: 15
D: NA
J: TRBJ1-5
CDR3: CSVEKWDPWGQPQHF
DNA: TGCAGCGTTGAGAAGTGGGATCCATGGGGTCAGCCCCAGCATTTT

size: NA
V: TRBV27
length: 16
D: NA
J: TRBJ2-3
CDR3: CATKTNGRGFRDTQYF
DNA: TGTGCCACCAAGACAAACGGCAGGGGATTCCGAGATACGCAGTATTTT

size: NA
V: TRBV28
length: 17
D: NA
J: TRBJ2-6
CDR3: CASLSSGDSSGANVLTF
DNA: TGTGCCAGCCTTTCGTCGGGAGATTCTTCTGGGGCCAACGTCCTGACTTTC

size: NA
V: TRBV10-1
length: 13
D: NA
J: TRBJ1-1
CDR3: CASSESGRTEAFF
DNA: TGCGCCAGCAGTGAGTCGGGGCGGACTGAAGCTTTCTTT

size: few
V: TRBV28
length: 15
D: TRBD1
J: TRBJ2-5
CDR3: CASTLPRQGAETQYF
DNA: TGTGCCAGCACCCTTCCCAGACAGGGGGCGGAGACCCAGTACTTC

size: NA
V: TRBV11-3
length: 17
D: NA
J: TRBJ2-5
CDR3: CASSLDPARGGAGTQYF
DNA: TGTGCCAGCAGCTTAGATCCCGCCAGGGGGGGGGCGGGGACCCAGTACTTC

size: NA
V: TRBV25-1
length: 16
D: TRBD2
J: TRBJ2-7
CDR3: CASSERGLAVSYEQYF
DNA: TGTGCCAGCAGTGAAAGAGGACTAGCGGTTTCCTACGAGCAGTACTTC

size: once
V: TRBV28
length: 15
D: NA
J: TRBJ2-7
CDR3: CASSFRRAQRSEQYF
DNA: TGTGCCAGCAGTTTTCGGCGAGCTCAGAGGTCCGAGCAGTACTTC

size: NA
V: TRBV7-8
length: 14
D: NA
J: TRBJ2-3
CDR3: CASSMAGRRDTQYF
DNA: TGTGCCAGCAGCATGGCAGGTCGCCGGGATACGCAGTATTTT

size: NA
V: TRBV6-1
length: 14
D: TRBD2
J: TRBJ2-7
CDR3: CASSPTSGSYEQYF
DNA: TGTGCCAGCAGCCCGACTAGCGGGAGCTACGAGCAGTACTTC

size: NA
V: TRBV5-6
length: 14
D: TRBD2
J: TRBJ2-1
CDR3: CASSRSFGGGEQFF
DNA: TGTGCCAGCAGCCGATCATTTGGGGGAGGGGAGCAGTTCTTC

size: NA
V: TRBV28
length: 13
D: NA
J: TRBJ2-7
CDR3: CASSQEPIYEQYF
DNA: TGTGCCAGCAGTCAGGAACCCATCTACGAGCAGTACTTC

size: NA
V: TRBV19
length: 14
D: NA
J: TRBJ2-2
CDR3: CASSPGLNTGELFF
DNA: TGTGCCAGTAGCCCGGGACTTAACACCGGGGAGCTGTTTTTT

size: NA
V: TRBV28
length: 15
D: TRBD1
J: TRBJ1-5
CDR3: CASSFNRGNNQPQHF
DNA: TGTGCCAGCAGTTTTAACAGGGGGAACAATCAGCCCCAGCATTTT